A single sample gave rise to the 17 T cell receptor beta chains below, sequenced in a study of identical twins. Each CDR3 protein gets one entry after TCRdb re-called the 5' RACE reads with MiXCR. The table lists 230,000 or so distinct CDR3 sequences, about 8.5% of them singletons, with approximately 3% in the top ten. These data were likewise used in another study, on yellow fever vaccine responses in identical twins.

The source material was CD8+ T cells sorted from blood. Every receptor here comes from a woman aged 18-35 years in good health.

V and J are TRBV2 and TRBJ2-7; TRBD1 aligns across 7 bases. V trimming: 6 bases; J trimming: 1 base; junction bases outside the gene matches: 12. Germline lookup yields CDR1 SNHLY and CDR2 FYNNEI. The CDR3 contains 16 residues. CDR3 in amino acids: CASSRPPGQLSYEQYF. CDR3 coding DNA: TGTGCCAGCAGCCGACCCCCGGGACAGCTATCCTACGAGCAGTACTTC.

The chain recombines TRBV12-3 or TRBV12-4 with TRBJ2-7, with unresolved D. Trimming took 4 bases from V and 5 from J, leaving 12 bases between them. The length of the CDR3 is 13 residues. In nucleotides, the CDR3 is TGTGCCAGCAGTTCCACGGGTCCCCACGAGCAGTACTTC. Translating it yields CASSSTGPHEQYF.

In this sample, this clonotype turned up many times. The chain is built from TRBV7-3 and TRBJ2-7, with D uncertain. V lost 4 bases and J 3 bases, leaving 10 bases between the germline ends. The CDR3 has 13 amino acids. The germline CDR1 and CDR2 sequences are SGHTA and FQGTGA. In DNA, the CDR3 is TGTGCCAGCAGCTCCGGTATAGGCTACGAGCAGTACTTC. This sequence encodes CASSSGIGYEQYF.

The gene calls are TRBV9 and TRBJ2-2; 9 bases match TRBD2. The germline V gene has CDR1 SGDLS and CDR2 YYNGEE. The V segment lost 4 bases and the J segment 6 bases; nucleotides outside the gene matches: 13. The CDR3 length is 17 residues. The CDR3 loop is CASSRPASGNPPGELFF. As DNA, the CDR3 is TGTGCCAGCAGCCGCCCTGCTAGCGGGAACCCCCCCGGGGAGCTGTTTTTT.

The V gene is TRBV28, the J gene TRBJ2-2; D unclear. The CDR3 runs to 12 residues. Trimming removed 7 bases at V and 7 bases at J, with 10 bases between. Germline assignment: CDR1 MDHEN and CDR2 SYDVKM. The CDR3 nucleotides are TGTGCCAGCACTCGAAAGGTCGGGGAGCTGTTTTTT. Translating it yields CASTRKVGELFF.

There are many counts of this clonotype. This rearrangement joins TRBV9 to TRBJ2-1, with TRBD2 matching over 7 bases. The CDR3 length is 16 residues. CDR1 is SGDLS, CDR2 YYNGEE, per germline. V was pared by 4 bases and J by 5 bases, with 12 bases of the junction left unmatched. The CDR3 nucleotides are TGTGCCAGCAGCCCCCGTCGGCGGGAGATCGACAATGAGCAGTTCTTC. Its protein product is CASSPRRREIDNEQFF.

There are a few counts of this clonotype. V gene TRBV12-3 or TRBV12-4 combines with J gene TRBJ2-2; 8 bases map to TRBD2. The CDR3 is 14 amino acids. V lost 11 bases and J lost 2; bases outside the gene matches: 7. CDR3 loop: CAGLAGINTGELFF. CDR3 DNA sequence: TGTGCCGGGTTAGCGGGGATAAACACCGGGGAGCTGTTTTTT.

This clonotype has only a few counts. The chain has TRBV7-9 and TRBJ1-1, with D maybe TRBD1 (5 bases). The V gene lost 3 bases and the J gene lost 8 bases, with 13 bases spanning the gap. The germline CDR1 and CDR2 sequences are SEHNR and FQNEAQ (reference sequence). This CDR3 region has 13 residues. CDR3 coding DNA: TGTGCCAGCAGCTTCCGGGACTACGCGGAAGCTTTCTTT. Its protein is CASSFRDYAEAFF.

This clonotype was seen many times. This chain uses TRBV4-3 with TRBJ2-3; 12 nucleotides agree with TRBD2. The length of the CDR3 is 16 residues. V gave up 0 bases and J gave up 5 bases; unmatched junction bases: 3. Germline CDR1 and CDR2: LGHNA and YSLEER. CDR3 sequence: CASSQDLLAGGDTQYF. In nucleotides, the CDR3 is TGCGCCAGCAGCCAAGATTTACTAGCGGGAGGAGATACGCAGTATTTT.

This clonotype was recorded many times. Here the CDR3 reads CASSEGTGSIEQYF. The CDR3 nucleotides read TGTGCCAGCAGCGAAGGGACAGGGTCAATCGAGCAGTACTTC. V and J are TRBV7-2 and TRBJ2-7, with TRBD1 identical over 9 bases. The ends lost 5 bases at V and 6 bases at J; junction bases unmatched: 8. Germline CDR1 reads SGHTA; CDR2 reads FQGNSA. The CDR3 length is 14 residues.

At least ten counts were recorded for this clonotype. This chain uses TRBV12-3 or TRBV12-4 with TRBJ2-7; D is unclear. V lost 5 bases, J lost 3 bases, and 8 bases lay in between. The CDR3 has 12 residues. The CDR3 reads CASSPDIYEQYF. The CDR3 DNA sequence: TGTGCCAGCAGTCCCGACATCTACGAGCAGTACTTC.

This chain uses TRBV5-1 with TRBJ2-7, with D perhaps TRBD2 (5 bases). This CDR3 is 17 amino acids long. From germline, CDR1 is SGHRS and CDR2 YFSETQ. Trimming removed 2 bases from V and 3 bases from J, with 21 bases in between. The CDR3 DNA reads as TGCGCCAGCAGCTTCCGGGGTCCCGGTGATCAACTCTACGAGCAGTACTTC. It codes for CASSFRGPGDQLYEQYF.

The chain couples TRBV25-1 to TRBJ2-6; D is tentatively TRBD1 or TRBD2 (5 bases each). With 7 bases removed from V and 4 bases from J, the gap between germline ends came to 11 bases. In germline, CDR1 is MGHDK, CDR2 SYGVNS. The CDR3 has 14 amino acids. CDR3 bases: TGTGCCAGCATTGGCAGGGACGGGGCCAACGTCCTGACTTTC. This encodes CASIGRDGANVLTF.

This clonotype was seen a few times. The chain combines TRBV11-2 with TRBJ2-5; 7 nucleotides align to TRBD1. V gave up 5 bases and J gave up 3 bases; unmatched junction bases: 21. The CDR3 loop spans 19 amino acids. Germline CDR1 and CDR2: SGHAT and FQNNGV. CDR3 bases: TGTGCCAGCAGCCTCCCTGGGCCTTTCGTAGACAGGGTAGAAGAGACCCAGTACTTC. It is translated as CASSLPGPFVDRVEETQYF. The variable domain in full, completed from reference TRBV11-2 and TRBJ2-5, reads EAGVAQSPRYKIIEKRQSVAFWCNPISGHATLYWYQQILGQGPKLLIQFQNNGVVDDSQLPKDRFSAERLKGVDSTLKIQPAKLEDSAVYLCASSLPGPFVDRVEETQYFGPGTRLLVL.

For the CDR3, the DNA is TGTGCCAGCAGGACCCTAGCGGGAGGGCCTATGGGCACCGGGGAGCTGTTTTTT. Its translation: CASRTLAGGPMGTGELFF. This chain links TRBV27 with TRBJ2-2; TRBD2 matches 12 bases. Trimming cost V 6 bases and J 4 bases; bases outside gene matches: 12. Looked up from germline, CDR1 is MNHEY and CDR2 is SMNVEV (reference sequence). CDR3 length equals 18 residues.

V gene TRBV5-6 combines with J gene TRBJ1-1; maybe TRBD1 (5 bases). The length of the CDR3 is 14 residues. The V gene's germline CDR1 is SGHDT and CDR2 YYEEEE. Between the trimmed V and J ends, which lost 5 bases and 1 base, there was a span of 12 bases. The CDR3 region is CASSWPQGNTEAFF. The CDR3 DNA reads TGTGCCAGCAGTTGGCCGCAGGGGAACACTGAAGCTTTCTTT.

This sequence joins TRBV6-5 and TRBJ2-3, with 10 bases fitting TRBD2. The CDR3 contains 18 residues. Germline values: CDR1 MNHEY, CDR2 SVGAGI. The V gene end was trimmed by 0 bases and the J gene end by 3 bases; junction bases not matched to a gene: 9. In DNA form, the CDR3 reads TGTGCCAGCAGTTACTCGGCCGGACTAGCGGTACTTACAGATACGCAGTATTTT. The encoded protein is CASSYSAGLAVLTDTQYF.